This T cell receptor (beta chain) was identified in a study of resident and recirculating memory T cells in vitiligo. The wider study: Epidermis came from shave biopsies of lesional and nonlesional sites, plus PBMCs. Notes on the study in general: No unique dominant TCR clone was found in vitiligo lesions.

TCRdb keeps only in-frame clones here, not all; method: immunoSEQ multiplex PCR. The sample carries tens of thousands of clones, about 91% recorded once. The CDR3 runs 16 residues. V lost 5 bases and J 4 bases, leaving 20 bases between the germline ends. The germline V gene has CDR1 MDHEN and CDR2 SYDVKM. On this clone: The antigen is not known.

Stability required unchanged lesions during the previous 6 months. Material: blood. This rearrangement joins TRBV28 to TRBJ1-1; D perhaps matches TRBD1 (5 bases). The TCR was taken from a male donor with vitiligo. The CDR3 nucleotides are TGTGCCAGCAGTCACGGCCTACTCAGGGAGGTCACTGAAGCTTTCTTT. It translates to CASSHGLLREVTEAFF.